The source of this T cell receptor beta chain is a study of HIV-infected patients and healthy controls. Alpha and beta constant-region primers primed reverse transcription of around 500 ng RNA. Using multiplexing indices, alpha and beta chain libraries were generated apart by chain-specific third strand synthesis. A 5' RACE adapter with a random hexamer and the SP2 primer site was joined to cDNA. Each CDR3 protein gets one entry after TCRdb re-called the 5' RACE reads with MiXCR. Of under 20,000 distinct CDR3 sequences in the sample, 8% to 10% were seen once. No cell fractionation was done, so the repertoire covers all unsorted peripheral blood T cells. Overall study results and limits: HIV-infected patients shared fewer CDR3 sequences between individuals than healthy controls. Diversity differences between study cohorts were not due to their slight age and sex differences. The study did not determine the donors' HLA types.

This clonotype was seen repeatedly, ten times or more. Its matching antigen is unknown. The sequenced sample was blood. This sequence was found in an adult in good health.

The CDR3 here is CASGYRTGADTQYF. CDR3 coding DNA: TGTGCTAGTGGCTACCGGACAGGGGCAGATACGCAGTATTTT. The J gene is TRBJ2-3, the V gene TRBV12-5; 9 bases agree with TRBD1. Losses at the gene ends were 6 bases for V and 4 bases for J; bases not matched to a gene: 5. CDR1 LGHNT and CDR2 FRNRAP come from the germline V gene. The CDR3 contains 14 residues. The full variable domain, with the rest looked up from reference TRBV12-5 and TRBJ2-3, is DARVTQTPRHKVTEMGQEVTMRCQPILGHNTVFWYRQTMMQGLELLAYFRNRAPLDDSGMPKDRFSAEMPDATLATLKIQPSEPRDSAVYFCASGYRTGADTQYFGPGTRLTVL.